This TCR beta chain was identified during a study of Ad26.COV2.S vaccination and SARS-CoV-2 variants. Treatment meaning: approximately 18 received Ad26.COV2.S at low or high dose, single or two shots; a few received placebo; per-sample allocation not given. Samples came from day 63 after the first vaccine or placebo injection. Based in Boston, the donor was an adult of 18-55 years. It was Wuhan-strain SARS-CoV-2 spike that the Ad26 vaccine vector expressed. Turning to this clone: Its antigen is as yet unknown.

Produced via immunoSEQ multiplex PCR; TCRdb's table is partial and in-frame only. This table holds around 320,000 clones, 86% found once. Points from the study as a whole: The TCR-based breadth and depth measures might underestimate overall T cell responses.

Germline loops: CDR1 MNHEY, CDR2 SVGAGI. Trimming removed 5 bases from V and 9 bases from J, with 19 bases in between. The length of the CDR3 is 14 residues. The source is a person between 18 and 60 years old who received the Ad26.COV2.S COVID-19 vaccine or a placebo. Source: peripheral blood, taken in a trial of Ad26.COV2.S vaccine versus placebo. The chain is built from TRBV6-5 and TRBJ1-2; no clear D gene. The CDR3: CASSKKGSPGSYTF. CDR3 sequence (DNA): TGTGCCAGCAGTAAAAAAGGGAGCCCGGGGAGCTACACCTTC.